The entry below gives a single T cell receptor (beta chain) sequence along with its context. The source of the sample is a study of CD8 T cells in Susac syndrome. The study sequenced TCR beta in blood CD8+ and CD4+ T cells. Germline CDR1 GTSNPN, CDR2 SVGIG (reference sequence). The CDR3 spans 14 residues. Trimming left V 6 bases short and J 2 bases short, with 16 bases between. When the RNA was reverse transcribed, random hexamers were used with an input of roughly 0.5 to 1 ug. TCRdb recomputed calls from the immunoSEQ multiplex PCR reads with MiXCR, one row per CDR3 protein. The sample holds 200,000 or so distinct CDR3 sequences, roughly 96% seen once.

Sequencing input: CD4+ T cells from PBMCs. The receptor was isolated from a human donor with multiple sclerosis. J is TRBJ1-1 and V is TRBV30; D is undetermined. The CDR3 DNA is TGTGCCTGCTACCCCTTCGCGGGCAACACTGAAGCTTTCTTT. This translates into CACYPFAGNTEAFF.